The TCR beta chain under discussion was sequenced for a study of response to subunit inactivated influenza vaccine. Study-level results: Each seasonal influenza vaccination recruits few new T cells, the authors suggested.

Trimming stripped 1 base from V and 5 bases from J, with 9 bases between. The CDR3 is 15 amino acids. CDR1 and CDR2 from the germline V gene are MNHNS and SASEGT. Each CDR3 protein gets one entry after TCRdb re-called the RT-PCR reads with MiXCR. Of hundreds of thousands of distinct CDR3 sequences listed, 25% are singletons. Concerning this clonotype: Its antigen is unknown.

This clonotype was sampled from a man aged 45-65 years who received an inactivated influenza vaccine. Sequenced here: CD4+ T cells sorted from PBMCs, sampled 4 to 6 days after vaccination. The chain uses TRBV6-1 and TRBJ1-6, with D tentatively TRBD1 (5 bases). CDR3 residues: CASSEGGVDNSPLHF. Here the CDR3 DNA reads TGTGCCAGCAGTGAAGGGGGGGTAGATAATTCACCCCTCCACTTT.